The next 11 T cell receptor beta chains were all read from a single sample in a study of T-cell memory formation after mild COVID-19. TCRdb reprocessed the 5' RACE reads with MiXCR, giving one entry per CDR3 protein. Of approximately 440,000 distinct CDR3 sequences listed, about 20% are singletons. Input material: PBMCs or a T cell subset sorted from them (not recorded which). Receptors were obtained from an adult woman who had mild COVID-19 (a few samples of this study predate the infection). Cell type and time point are not known.

There are a few counts of this clonotype. This rearrangement joins TRBV7-9 to TRBJ1-4, with no clear D. With 1 base removed from V and 4 bases from J, the gap between germline ends came to 7 bases. The CDR3 sequence is 14 residues long. CDR1 and CDR2 (germline): SEHNR, FQNEAQ (reference sequence). The CDR3 loop reads CASSLGGNNEKLFF. CDR3 sequence (DNA): TGTGCCAGCAGCTTAGGAGGGAATAATGAAAAACTGTTTTTT.

The chain recombines TRBV7-9 with TRBJ1-4, with D perhaps TRBD1 (5 bases). Germline assignment: CDR1 SEHNR and CDR2 FQNEAQ (reference sequence). V gave up 5 bases and J gave up 7 bases, with 14 bases separating them. This CDR3 spans 14 amino acids. This chain's CDR3 is CASSPGRSFEKLFF. The CDR3 DNA reads as TGTGCCAGCAGCCCGGGACGGAGCTTTGAAAAACTGTTTTTT.

The V and J genes are TRBV6-1 and TRBJ1-3; D is possibly TRBD1 (6 bases). The V gene lost 11 bases and the J gene lost 7 bases, with 18 bases spanning the gap. Germline CDR1 is MNHNS and CDR2 is SASEGT. The CDR3 totals 13 residues. This chain's CDR3 is CAGNRVGTNTIYF. CDR3 sequence (DNA): TGTGCCGGAAACAGGGTCGGCACGAACACCATATATTTT.

The chain is built from TRBV12-3 or TRBV12-4 and TRBJ1-5; a possible D gene is TRBD1 (5 bases). The germline V and J ends were trimmed by 6 bases and 3 bases, with 9 bases remaining between them. This CDR3 region has 13 residues. CDR3 DNA: TGTGCCAGCAGCCGCGGGGCCAATCAGCCCCAGCATTTT. Translation gives CASSRGANQPQHF.

This clonotype appeared a few times. The chain recombines TRBV29-1 with TRBJ2-5, with a possible D match to TRBD1 (5 bases). Per the germline V gene, CDR1 is SQVTM and CDR2 is ANQGSEA. The V gene lost 1 base and the J gene lost 5 bases, with 8 bases spanning the gap. This CDR3 spans 12 amino acids. The CDR3 spells CSVEGGAETQYF. DNA of the CDR3: TGCAGCGTTGAAGGGGGCGCGGAGACCCAGTACTTC.

This clonotype was detected only a few times. The chain employs TRBV10-2 and TRBJ2-1, with D tentatively TRBD1 or TRBD2 (5 bases each). Trimming cost V 7 bases and J 7 bases, with 17 bases left between them. The CDR3 spans 14 residues. The germline V gene has CDR1 WSHSY and CDR2 SAAADI. The CDR3 here is CASKGERVSNEQFF. In nucleotides, the CDR3 is TGCGCCAGCAAAGGGGAGAGGGTGTCTAATGAGCAGTTCTTC.

This clonotype has a handful of counts. The V gene is TRBV5-6, the J gene TRBJ2-2, with TRBD1 matching 12 bases. CDR1 is SGHDT, CDR2 YYEEEE, per germline. V was pared by 5 bases and J by 7 bases, with 6 bases of the junction left unmatched. This CDR3 is built from 15 residues. The CDR3 DNA is TGTGCCAGCAGGCCGGGGACAGGGGGCCTCGGGGAGCTGTTTTTT. This codes for CASRPGTGGLGELFF.

The chain carries TRBV4-3 and TRBJ2-5; possibly TRBD2 for D (6 bases). The CDR3 length is 15 residues. Germline CDR1 reads LGHNA; CDR2 reads YSLEER. V lost 0 bases and J 2 bases, leaving 10 bases between the germline ends. The chain's CDR3 is CASSQDFGGQETQYF. The CDR3 nucleotides read TGCGCCAGCAGCCAAGATTTTGGAGGGCAAGAGACCCAGTACTTC.

The rearrangement joins TRBV12-3 or TRBV12-4 to TRBJ2-3; no firm D call. The CDR3 runs to 12 residues. The V end lost 5 bases, the J end lost 6 bases, and 9 bases lay between the germline ends. The CDR3 is CASSPAGDTQYF. CDR3 in DNA: TGTGCCAGCAGTCCTGCTGGGGATACGCAGTATTTT.

The chain has TRBV4-3 and TRBJ2-1; D unresolved. The germline CDR1 and CDR2 sequences are LGHNA and YSLEER. Trimming cost V 0 bases and J 6 bases, with 12 bases left between them. This CDR3 contains 15 residues. In DNA form, the CDR3 reads TGCGCCAGCAGCCAAGAGGTTCCTTCTGGCAATGAGCAGTTCTTC. Its protein is CASSQEVPSGNEQFF.

The rearrangement links TRBV18 to TRBJ2-7; a possible D gene is TRBD2 (6 bases). CDR3 length: 14 amino acids. V was cut by 3 bases and J by 5 bases, with 14 bases left in between. Germline CDR1 and CDR2: KGHSH and LQKENI. CDR3 DNA sequence: TGTGCCAGCTCACCCCGGCGGGGCGGGGACGAGCAGTACTTC. It codes for CASSPRRGGDEQYF.